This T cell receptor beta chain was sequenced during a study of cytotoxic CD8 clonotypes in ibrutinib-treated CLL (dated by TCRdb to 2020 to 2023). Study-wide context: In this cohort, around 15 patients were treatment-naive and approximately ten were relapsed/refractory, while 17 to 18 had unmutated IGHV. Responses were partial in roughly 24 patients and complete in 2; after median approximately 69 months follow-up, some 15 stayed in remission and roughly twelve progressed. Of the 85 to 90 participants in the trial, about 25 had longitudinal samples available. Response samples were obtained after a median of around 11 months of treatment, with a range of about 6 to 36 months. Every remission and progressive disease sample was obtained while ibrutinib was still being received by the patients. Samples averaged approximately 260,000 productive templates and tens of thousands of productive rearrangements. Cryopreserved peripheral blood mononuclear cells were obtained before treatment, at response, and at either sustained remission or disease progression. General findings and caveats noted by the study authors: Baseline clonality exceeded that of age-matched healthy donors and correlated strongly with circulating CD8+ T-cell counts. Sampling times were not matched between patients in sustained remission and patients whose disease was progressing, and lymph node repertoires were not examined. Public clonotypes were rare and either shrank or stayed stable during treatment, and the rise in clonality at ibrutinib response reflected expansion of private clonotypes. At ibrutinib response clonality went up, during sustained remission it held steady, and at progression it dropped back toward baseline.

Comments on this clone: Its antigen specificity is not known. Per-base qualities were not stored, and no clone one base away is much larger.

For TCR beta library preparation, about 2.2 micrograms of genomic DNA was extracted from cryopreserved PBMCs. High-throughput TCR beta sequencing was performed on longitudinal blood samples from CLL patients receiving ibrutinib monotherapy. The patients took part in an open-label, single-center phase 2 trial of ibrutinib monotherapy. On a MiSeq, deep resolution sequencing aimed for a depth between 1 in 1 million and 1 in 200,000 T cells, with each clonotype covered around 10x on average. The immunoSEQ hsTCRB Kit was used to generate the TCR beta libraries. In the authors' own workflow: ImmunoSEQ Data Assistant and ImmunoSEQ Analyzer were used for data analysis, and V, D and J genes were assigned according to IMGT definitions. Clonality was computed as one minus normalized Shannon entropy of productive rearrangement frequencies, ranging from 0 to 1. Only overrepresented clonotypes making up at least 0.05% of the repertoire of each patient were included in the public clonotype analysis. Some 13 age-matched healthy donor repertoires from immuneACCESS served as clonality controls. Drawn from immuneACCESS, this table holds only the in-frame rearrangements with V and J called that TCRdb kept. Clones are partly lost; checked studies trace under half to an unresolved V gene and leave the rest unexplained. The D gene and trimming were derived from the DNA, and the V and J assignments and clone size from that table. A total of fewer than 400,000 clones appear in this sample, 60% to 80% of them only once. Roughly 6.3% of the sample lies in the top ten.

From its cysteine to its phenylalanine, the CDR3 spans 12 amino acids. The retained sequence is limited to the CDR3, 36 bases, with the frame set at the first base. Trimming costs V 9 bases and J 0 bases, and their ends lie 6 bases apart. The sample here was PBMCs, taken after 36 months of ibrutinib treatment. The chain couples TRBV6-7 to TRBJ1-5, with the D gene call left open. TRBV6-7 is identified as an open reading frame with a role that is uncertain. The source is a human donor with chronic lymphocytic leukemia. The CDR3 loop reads CARVHSNQPQHF. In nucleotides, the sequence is TGTGCCAGGGTACATAGCAATCAGCCCCAGCATTTT.